This TCR beta chain was captured by sequencing in a study of blood T cell repertoires in COVID-19. Study-level background: Acute and convalescent COVID-19 samples came from the United States, Italy and Spain. T cells, B-cell-depleted T cells, or PBMCs provided the cDNA or gDNA that served as material.

Authors' processing steps: Using reference gene primer amplification, nucleated cell counts were estimated. Data came from immunoSEQ multiplex PCR; TCRdb stores just in-frame clones and leaves some out. V and J calls and clone size are given by that table; D and trimming were obtained from the DNA. The sample contains 240,000 or so clones, around 81% of which appear only once. This clone was seen a single time. The V and J ends lost 0 bases and 9 bases respectively, with 14 bases between them. This CDR3 has 13 residues. Germline V gene data show CDR1 as GTSNPN and CDR2 as SVGIG (reference sequence). This TCR came from an elderly woman with COVID-19, enrolled during active disease. The sequencing sample was made of peripheral blood. The chain carries TRBV30 and TRBJ1-2; D is undetermined. CDR3 DNA: TGTGCCTGGAGTGTACGGGGTCAAGAAAGCTACACCTTC. Amino acids: CAWSVRGQESYTF.